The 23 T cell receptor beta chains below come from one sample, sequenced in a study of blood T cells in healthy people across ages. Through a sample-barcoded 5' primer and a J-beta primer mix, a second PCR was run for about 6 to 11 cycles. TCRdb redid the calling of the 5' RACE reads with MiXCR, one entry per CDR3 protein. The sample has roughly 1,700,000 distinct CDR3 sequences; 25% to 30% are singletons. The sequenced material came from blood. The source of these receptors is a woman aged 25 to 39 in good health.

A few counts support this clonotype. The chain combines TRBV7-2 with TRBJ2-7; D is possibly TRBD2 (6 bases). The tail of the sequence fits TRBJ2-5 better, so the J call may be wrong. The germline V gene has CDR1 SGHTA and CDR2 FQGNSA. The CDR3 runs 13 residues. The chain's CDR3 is CTSSSTSRETQYF. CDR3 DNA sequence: TGTACCAGCAGCAGCACTAGCCGGGAGACCCAGTACTTC.

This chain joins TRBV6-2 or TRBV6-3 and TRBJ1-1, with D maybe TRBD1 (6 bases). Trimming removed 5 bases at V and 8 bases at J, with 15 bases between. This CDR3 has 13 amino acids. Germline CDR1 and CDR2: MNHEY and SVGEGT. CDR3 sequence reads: CASSRPGTPEAFF. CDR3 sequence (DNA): TGTGCCAGCAGTCGCCCCGGGACACCCGAAGCTTTCTTT.

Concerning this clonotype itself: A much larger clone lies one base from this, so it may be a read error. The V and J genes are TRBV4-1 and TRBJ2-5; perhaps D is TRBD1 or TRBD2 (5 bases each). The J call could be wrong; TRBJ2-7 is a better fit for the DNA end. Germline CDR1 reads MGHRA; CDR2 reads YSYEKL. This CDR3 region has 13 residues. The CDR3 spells CASSRRARDEQYF. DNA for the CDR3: TGCGCCAGCAGCCGCAGGGCGCGGGACGAGCAGTACTTC.

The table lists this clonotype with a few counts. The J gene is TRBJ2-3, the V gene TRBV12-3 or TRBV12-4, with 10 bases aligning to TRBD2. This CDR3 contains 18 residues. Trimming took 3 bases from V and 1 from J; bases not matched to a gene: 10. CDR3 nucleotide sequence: TGTGCCAGCAGTTTTCTAGCGGGGGAGATTTTCGGCACAGATACGCAGTATTTT. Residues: CASSFLAGEIFGTDTQYF.

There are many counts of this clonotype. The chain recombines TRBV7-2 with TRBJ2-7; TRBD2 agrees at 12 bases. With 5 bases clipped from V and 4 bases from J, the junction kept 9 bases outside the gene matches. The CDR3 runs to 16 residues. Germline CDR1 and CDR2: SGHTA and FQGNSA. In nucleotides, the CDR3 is TGTGCCAGCAGCCCCCAGGCCCTAGCGGGAGGGTACGAGCAGTACTTC. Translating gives CASSPQALAGGYEQYF.

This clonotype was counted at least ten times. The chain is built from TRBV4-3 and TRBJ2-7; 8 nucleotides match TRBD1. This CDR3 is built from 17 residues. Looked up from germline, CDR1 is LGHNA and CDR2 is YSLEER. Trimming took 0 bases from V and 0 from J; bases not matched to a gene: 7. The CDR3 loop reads CASSQEWGTGYSYEQYF. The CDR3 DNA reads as TGCGCCAGCAGCCAAGAGTGGGGGACAGGTTACTCCTACGAGCAGTACTTC.

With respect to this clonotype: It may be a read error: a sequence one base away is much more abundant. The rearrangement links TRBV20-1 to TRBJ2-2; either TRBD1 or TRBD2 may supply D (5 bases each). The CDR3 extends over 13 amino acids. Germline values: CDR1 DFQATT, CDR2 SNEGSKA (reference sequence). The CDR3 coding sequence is TGCAGTGCTAGGGAAAGGACCACCGGGGACCTGTTTTTT. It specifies CSARERTTGDLFF.

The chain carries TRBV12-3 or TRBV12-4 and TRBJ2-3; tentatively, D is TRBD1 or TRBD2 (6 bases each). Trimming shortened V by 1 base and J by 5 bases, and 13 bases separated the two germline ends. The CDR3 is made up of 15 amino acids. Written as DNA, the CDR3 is TGTGCCAGCAGTTTAGATTTAGGAGGGGGAGATACGCAGTATTTT. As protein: CASSLDLGGGDTQYF.

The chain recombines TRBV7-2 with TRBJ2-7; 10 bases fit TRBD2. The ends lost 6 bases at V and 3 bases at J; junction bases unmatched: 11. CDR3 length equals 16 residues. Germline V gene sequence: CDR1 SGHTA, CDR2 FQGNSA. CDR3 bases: TGTGCCAGCAGTTCAAAGAGCGGGGGGGCGATCTACGAGCAGTACTTC. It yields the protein CASSSKSGGAIYEQYF. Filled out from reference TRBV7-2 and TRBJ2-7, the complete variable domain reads GAGVSQSPSNKVTEKGKDVELRCDPISGHTALYWYRQSLGQGLEFLIYFQGNSAPDKSGLPSDRFSAERTGGSVSTLTIQRTQQEDSAVYLCASSSKSGGAIYEQYFGPGTRLTVT.

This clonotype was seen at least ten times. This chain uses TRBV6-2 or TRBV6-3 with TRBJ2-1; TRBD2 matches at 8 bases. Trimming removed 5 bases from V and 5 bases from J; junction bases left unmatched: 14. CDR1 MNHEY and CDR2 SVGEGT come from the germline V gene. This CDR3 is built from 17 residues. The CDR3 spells CASSPPSLGGRNNEQFF. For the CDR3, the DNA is TGTGCCAGCAGTCCCCCATCGTTGGGCGGGAGGAACAATGAGCAGTTCTTC.

CDR3 bases: TGTGCCACCAGTGGGCCACTAGCGGGGGGGCCCAATGAGCAGTTCTTC. Protein product: CATSGPLAGGPNEQFF. The chain carries TRBV24-1 and TRBJ2-1; the match to TRBD2 covers 13 bases. Germline V gene lookup returns CDR1 KGHDR and CDR2 SFDVKD. V was pared by 5 bases and J by 6 bases, with 6 bases of the junction left unmatched. CDR3 length equals 16 residues.

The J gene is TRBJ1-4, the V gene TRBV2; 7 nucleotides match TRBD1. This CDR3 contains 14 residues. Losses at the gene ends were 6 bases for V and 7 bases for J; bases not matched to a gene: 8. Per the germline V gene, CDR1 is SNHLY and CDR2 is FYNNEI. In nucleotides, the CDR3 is TGTGCCAGCAGCGACGGACAGGTTCTTGAAAAACTGTTTTTT. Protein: CASSDGQVLEKLFF.

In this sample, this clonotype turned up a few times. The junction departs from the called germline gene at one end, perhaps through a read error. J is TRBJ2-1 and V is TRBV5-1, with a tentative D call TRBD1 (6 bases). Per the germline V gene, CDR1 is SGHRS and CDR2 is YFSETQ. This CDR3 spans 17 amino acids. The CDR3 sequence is CTSSLARGGVGYNEQFF. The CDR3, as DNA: TGCACCAGCAGCTTGGCCCGAGGGGGAGTTGGATACAATGAGCAGTTCTTC.

CDR3: CASSQSGSHYNEQFF. In nucleotides, the CDR3 is TGTGCCAGCAGCCAATCCGGGAGCCATTACAATGAGCAGTTCTTC. The chain carries TRBV3-1 and TRBJ2-1; D possibly corresponds to TRBD2 (6 bases). Trimming left V 2 bases short and J 4 bases short, with 12 bases between. Germline V lookup: CDR1 LGHDT, CDR2 YNNKEL (reference sequence). The CDR3 has 15 residues.

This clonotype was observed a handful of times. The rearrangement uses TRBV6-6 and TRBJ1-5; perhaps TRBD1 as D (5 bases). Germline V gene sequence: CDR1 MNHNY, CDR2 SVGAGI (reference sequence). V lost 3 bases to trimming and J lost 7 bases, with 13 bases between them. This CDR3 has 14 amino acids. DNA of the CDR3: TGTGCCAGCAGTTATTCACAGGCAGGACAGCCCCAGCATTTT. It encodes CASSYSQAGQPQHF.

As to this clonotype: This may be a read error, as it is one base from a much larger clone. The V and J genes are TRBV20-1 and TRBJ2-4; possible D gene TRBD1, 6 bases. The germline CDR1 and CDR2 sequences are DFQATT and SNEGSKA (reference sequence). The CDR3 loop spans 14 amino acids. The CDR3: CSAQATAELWGQCF. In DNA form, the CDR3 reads TGCAGTGCTCAAGCGACAGCTGAACTATGGGGGCAGTGCTTC.

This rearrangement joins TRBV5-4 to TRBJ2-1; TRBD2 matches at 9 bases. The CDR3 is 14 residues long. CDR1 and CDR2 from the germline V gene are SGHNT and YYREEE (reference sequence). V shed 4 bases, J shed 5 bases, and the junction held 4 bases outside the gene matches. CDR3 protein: CASSIAGVDNEQFF. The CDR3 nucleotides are TGTGCCAGCAGCATAGCGGGAGTGGACAATGAGCAGTTCTTC.

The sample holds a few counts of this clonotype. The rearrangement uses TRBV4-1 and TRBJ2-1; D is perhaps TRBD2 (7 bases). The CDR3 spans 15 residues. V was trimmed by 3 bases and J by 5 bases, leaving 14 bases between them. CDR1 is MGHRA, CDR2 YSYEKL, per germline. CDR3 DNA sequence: TGCGCCAGCAGCCACTCGGGGGGCGTGGACAATGAGCAGTTCTTC. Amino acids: CASSHSGGVDNEQFF.

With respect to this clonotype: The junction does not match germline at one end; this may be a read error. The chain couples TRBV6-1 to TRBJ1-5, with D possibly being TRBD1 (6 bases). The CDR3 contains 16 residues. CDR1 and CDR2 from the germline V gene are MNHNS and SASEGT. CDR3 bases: TGTGCCACTGGGACCCCCAGGACAGCCCGGGGTCAGACCCAGCATTTT. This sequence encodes CATGTPRTARGQTQHF.

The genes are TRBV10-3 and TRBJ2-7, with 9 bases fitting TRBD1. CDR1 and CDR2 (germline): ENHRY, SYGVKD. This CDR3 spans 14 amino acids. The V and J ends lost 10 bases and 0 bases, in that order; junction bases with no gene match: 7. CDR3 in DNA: TGTGCCACCAGACGGGACAGGGACTCCTACGAGCAGTACTTC. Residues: CATRRDRDSYEQYF.

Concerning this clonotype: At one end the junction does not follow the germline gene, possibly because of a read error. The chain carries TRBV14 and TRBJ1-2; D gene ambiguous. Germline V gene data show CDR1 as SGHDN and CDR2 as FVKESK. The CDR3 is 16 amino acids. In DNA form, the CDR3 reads TGTGCCGGCAGCCAAGATCGTCGTCAGAGAAACAATGGCTACACCTTC. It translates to CAGSQDRRQRNNGYTF.

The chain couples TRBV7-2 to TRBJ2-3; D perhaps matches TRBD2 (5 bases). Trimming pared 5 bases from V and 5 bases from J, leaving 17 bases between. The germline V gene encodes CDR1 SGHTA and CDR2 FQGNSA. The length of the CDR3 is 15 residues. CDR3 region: CASSIRGVFVDTQYF. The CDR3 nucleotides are TGTGCCAGCAGCATCCGGGGAGTCTTTGTAGATACGCAGTATTTT.

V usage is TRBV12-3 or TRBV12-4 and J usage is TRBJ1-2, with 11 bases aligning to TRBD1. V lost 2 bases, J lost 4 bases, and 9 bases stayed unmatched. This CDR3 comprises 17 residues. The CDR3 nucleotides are TGTGCCAGCAGTTTACGCCCCCGGGACAGGGGGAGCTATGGCTACACCTTC. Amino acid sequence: CASSLRPRDRGSYGYTF.